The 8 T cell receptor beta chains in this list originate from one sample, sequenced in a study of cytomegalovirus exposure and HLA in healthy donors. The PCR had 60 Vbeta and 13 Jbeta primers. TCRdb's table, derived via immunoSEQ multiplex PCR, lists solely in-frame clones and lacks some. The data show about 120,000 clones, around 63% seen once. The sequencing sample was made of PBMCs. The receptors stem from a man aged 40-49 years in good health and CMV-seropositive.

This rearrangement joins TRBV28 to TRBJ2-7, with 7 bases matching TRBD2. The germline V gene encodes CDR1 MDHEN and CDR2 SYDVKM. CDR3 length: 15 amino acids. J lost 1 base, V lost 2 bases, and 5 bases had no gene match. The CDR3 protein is CASSLGREFSYEQYF. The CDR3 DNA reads TGTGCCAGCAGTTTAGGGCGGGAGTTTTCCTACGAGCAGTACTTC.

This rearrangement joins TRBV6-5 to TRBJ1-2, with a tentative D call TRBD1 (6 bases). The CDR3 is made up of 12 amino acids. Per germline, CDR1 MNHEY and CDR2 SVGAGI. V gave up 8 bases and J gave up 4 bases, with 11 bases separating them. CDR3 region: CASLARGYGYTF. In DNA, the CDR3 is TGTGCCAGCCTGGCCAGGGGCTATGGCTACACCTTC.

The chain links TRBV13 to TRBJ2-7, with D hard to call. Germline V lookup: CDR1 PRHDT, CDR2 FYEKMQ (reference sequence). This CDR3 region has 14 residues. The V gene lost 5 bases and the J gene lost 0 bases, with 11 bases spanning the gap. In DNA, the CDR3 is TGTGCCAGCAGCCCTAGGAGCTTCTCCTACGAGCAGTACTTC. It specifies CASSPRSFSYEQYF.

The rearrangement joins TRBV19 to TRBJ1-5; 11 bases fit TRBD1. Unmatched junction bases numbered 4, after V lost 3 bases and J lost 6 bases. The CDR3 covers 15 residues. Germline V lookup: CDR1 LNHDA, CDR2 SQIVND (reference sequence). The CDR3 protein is CASSMGQGVGQPQHF. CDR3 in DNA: TGTGCCAGTAGTATGGGACAGGGGGTCGGTCAGCCCCAGCATTTT. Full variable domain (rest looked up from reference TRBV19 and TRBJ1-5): DGGITQSPKYLFRKEGQNVTLSCEQNLNHDAMYWYRQDPGQGLRLIYYSQIVNDFQKGDIAEGYSVSREKKESFPLTVTSAQKNPTAFYLCASSMGQGVGQPQHFGDGTRLSIL.

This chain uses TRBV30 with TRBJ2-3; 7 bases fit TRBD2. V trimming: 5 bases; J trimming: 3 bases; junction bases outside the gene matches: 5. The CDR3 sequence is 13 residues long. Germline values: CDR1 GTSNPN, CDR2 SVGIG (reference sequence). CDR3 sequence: CAWLGGGTDTQYF. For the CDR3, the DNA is TGTGCCTGGCTGGGGGGAGGGACAGATACGCAGTATTTT.

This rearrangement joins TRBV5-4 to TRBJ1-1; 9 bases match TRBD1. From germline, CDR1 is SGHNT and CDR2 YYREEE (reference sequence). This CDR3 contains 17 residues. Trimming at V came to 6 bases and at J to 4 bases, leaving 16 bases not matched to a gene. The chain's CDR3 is CASTRGQGRGVGTEAFF. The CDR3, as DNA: TGTGCCAGCACCCGGGGACAGGGAAGAGGAGTCGGCACTGAAGCTTTCTTT.

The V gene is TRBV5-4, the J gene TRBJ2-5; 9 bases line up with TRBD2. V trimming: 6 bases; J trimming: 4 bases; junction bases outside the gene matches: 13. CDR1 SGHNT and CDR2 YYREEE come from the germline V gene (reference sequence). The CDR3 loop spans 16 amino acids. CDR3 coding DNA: TGTGCCAGCATGGTGGGTAGCGGGAGTTCAGGAGAGACCCAGTACTTC. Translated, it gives CASMVGSGSSGETQYF. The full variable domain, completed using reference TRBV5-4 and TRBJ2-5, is ETGVTQSPTHLIKTRGQQVTLRCSSQSGHNTVSWYQQALGQGPQFIFQYYREEENGRGNFPPRFSGLQFPNYSSELNVNALELDDSALYLCASMVGSGSSGETQYFGPGTRLLVL.

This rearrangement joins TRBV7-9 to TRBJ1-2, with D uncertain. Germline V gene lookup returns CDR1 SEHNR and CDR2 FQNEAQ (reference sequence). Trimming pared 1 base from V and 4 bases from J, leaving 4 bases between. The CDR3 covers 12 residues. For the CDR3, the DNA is TGTGCCAGCAGCTTAGAGAGCTATGGCTACACCTTC. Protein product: CASSLESYGYTF.